This T cell receptor (beta chain) was captured by sequencing in a study of regulatory T cells in long-lasting Graves disease. Study context: The antithyroid drugs taken by newly diagnosed Graves' patients had been used for under 3 months.

General study results and limits: Newly diagnosed patients had higher TCR diversity than persistent Graves' patients did.

The germline V gene has CDR1 LNHDA and CDR2 SQIVND (reference sequence). Trimming removed 5 bases from V and 1 base from J; junction bases left unmatched: 9. The CDR3 is made up of 16 amino acids. In its sample, this clonotype was seen a few times. As yet, its antigen is unknown. Time point meaning: newly diagnosed GD, antithyroid drugs for less than 3 months. After RNA was extracted from PBMCs, the TCR library was made from it. Both iRepertoire HTBI primers and Arm-PCR of CDR3 regions were used to build the TCR beta libraries. MiXCR, run by TCRdb on the multiplex PCR reads, gives a single entry per CDR3 protein. The table records about 350,000 distinct CDR3 sequences, roughly 15% of them present only once. This sample was also put to use in a study of T cells in Graves' hyperthyroidism and ophthalmopathy. That work states: Patients with uncontrolled infections, other autoimmune diseases, pregnancy or lactation were excluded. Progression to ophthalmopathy was predicted a median of about six months early.

This clonotype originated in a woman under 30 with Graves disease. The specimen comprised peripheral blood mononuclear cells (PBMCs), sampled at new diagnosis, from a patient treated with antithyroid drugs. The chain is built from TRBV19 and TRBJ1-1; 8 nucleotides line up with TRBD1. The CDR3 DNA is TGTGCCAGTAGTTCAACAGGGGGACAGCAGAACACTGAAGCTTTCTTT. Its translation is CASSSTGGQQNTEAFF.